A selection of T cell receptor beta chains follows, all from one sample in a study of shared clonotypes between healthy human individuals. Sequenced by immunoSEQ multiplex PCR; TCRdb stores in-frame clones only, minus some. In the table there are some 2.1 million clones, 90% to 95% of which are singletons. The material sequenced was naive CD4+ T cells sorted from blood. The receptors originated from a man between 18 and 29 years old in good health. The CDR3 runs from the conserved cysteine through the conserved F or W. Each record gives: CDR3 length, V gene, D gene, clone size, J gene, CDR3 protein, CDR3 DNA. D genes are given only for firm matches. Rows may omit the clone size; those that give it use once, few, many or a size class.

12	TRBV10-3	NA	NA	TRBJ1-2	CAIGQAQSGYTF	TGTGCCATCGGCCAGGCGCAGAGTGGCTACACCTTC
16	TRBV7-2	NA	once	TRBJ1-2	CASSGGRTGHSHGYTF	TGTGCCAGCAGCGGAGGGAGAACAGGGCATTCGCATGGCTACACCTTC
13	TRBV11-2	NA	NA	TRBJ1-6	CASSLEGGSPLHF	TGTGCCAGCAGCTTAGAGGGGGGTTCACCCCTCCACTTT
15	TRBV29-1	NA	NA	TRBJ1-1	CSVVNGGSWSTEAFF	TGCAGCGTTGTTAATGGGGGTTCATGGTCCACTGAAGCTTTCTTT
15	TRBV5-1	NA	NA	TRBJ2-5	CASSLAGQIQETQYF	TGCGCCAGCAGCTTGGCCGGGCAAATCCAAGAGACCCAGTACTTC
11	TRBV25-1	NA	NA	TRBJ2-1	CASSDNNEQFF	TGTGCCAGCAGTGACAACAATGAGCAGTTCTTC
15	TRBV2	TRBD2	NA	TRBJ2-5	CASSELGLAEETQYF	TGTGCCAGCAGTGAATTGGGACTAGCGGAAGAGACCCAGTACTTC
15	TRBV6-6	TRBD1	NA	TRBJ2-7	CASSYGDRGSYEQYF	TGTGCCAGCAGTTACGGGGACAGGGGTAGCTACGAGCAGTACTTC
14	TRBV5-1	NA	NA	TRBJ2-1	CASSLFDSSGEQFF	TGCGCCAGCAGCTTGTTTGACTCATCGGGTGAGCAGTTCTTC
20	TRBV7-6	TRBD2	once	TRBJ2-1	CASSLRGLAGGMSSYNEQFF	TGTGCCAGCAGCTTAAGAGGGCTAGCGGGAGGTATGAGCTCCTACAATGAGCAGTTCTTC
17	TRBV7-9	NA	NA	TRBJ1-5	CASSLGETATSNQPQHF	TGTGCCAGCAGCTTAGGGGAGACAGCAACTAGCAATCAGCCCCAGCATTTT
10	TRBV20-1	NA	NA	TRBJ2-1	CSAIHNEQFF	TGCAGTGCTATCCACAATGAGCAGTTCTTC
14	TRBV28	NA	once	TRBJ2-2	CASTPGGNTGELFF	TGTGCCAGCACCCCGGGGGGCAACACCGGGGAGCTGTTTTTT
15	TRBV10-3	TRBD1	NA	TRBJ2-6	CAITDTGAGANVLTF	TGTGCCATCACCGACACAGGGGCTGGGGCCAACGTCCTGACTTTC
13	TRBV2	NA	NA	TRBJ2-5	CASSGGLQETQYF	TGTGCCAGCAGTGGGGGACTTCAAGAGACCCAGTACTTC
15	TRBV6-1	NA	NA	TRBJ1-1	CASTRDGLMNTEAFF	TGTGCCAGCACCCGGGACGGACTGATGAACACTGAAGCTTTCTTT
13	TRBV6-1	NA	NA	TRBJ2-5	CASSVPGVETQYF	TGTGCCAGCAGTGTGCCAGGGGTCGAGACCCAGTACTTC
14	TRBV6-6	NA	NA	TRBJ1-4	CASSYLQNNEKLFF	TGTGCCAGCAGTTATTTACAAAATAATGAAAAACTGTTTTTT
16	TRBV2	TRBD2	NA	TRBJ2-2	CASSETLAGVSGELFF	TGTGCCAGCAGTGAGACGCTAGCGGGAGTTTCCGGGGAGCTGTTTTTT
15	TRBV27	NA	NA	TRBJ2-1	CASSPQGLAGNEQFF	TGTGCCAGCAGTCCCCAAGGGCTAGCAGGCAATGAGCAGTTCTTC
15	TRBV6-5	NA	few	TRBJ2-2	CASSYAAPRGGELFF	TGTGCCAGCAGTTACGCGGCTCCGCGGGGCGGGGAGCTGTTTTTT
13	TRBV5-1	NA	NA	TRBJ1-4	CASSLYGSEKLFF	TGCGCCAGCAGCTTGTACGGGAGTGAAAAACTGTTTTTT
13	TRBV10-3	NA	NA	TRBJ2-5	CAISSRDGETQYF	TGTGCCATCAGCTCTAGGGATGGGGAGACCCAGTACTTC
15	TRBV28	NA	NA	TRBJ1-4	CASSLSTGMAEKLFF	TGTGCCAGCAGTTTATCTACAGGGATGGCTGAAAAACTGTTTTTT
17	TRBV6-1	NA	once	TRBJ1-4	CASSERPWQARNEKLFF	TGTGCCAGCAGTGAACGACCCTGGCAGGCGCGTAATGAAAAACTGTTTTTT
18	TRBV7-9	NA	few	TRBJ1-2	CASSLGGDLGISNYGYTF	TGTGCCAGCAGCTTAGGGGGAGACCTCGGGATCTCTAACTATGGCTACACCTTC
15	TRBV19	NA	NA	TRBJ2-2	CASSIGTVNTGELFF	TGTGCCAGTAGTATTGGGACGGTGAACACCGGGGAGCTGTTTTTT